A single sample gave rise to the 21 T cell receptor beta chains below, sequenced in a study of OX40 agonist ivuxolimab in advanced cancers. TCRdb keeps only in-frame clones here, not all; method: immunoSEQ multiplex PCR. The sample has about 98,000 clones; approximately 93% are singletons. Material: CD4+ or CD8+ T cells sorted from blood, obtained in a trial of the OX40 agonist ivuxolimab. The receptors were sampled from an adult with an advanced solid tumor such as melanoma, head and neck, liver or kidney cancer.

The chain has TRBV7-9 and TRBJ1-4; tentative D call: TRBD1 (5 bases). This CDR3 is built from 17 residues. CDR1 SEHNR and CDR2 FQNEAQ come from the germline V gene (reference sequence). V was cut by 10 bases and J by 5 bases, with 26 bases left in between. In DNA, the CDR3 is TGTGCCACCCAGCGGGGACTGCTGCGCGCCAAGAATGAAAAACTGTTTTTT. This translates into CATQRGLLRAKNEKLFF.

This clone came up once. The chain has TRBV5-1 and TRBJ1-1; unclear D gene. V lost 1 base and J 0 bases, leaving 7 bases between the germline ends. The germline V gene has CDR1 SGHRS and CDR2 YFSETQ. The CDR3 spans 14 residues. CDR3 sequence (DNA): TGCGCCAGCAGCTTGAGTTACATGAACACTGAAGCTTTCTTT. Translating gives CASSLSYMNTEAFF.

The CDR3 protein is CASSNLVDTEAFF. The CDR3 region has the DNA TGTGCCAGTAGTAACCTTGTGGACACTGAAGCTTTCTTT. V usage is TRBV19 and J usage is TRBJ1-1; D call uncertain. The CDR3 covers 13 residues. V was clipped by 4 bases and J by 3 bases, with 9 bases between them. Germline loops: CDR1 LNHDA, CDR2 SQIVND (reference sequence).

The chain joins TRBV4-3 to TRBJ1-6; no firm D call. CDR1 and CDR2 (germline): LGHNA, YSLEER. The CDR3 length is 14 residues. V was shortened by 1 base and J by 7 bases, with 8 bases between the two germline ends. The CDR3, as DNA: TGCGCCAGCAGCCAAGGACCGCCAAATTCACCCCTCCACTTT. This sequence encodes CASSQGPPNSPLHF.

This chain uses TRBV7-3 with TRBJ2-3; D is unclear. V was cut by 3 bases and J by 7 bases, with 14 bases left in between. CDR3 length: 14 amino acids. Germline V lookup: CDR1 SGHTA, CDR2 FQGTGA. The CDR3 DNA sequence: TGTGCCAGCAGCTTCCCGGACGTTGGGCATACGCAGTATTTT. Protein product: CASSFPDVGHTQYF.

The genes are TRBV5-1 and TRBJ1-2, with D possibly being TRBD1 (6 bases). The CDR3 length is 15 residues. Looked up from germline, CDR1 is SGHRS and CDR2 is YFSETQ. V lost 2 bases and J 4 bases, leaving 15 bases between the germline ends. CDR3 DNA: TGCGCCAGCAGCTTTTTGGACAGCCCACTCTATGGCTACACCTTC. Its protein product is CASSFLDSPLYGYTF. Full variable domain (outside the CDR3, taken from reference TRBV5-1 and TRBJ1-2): KAGVTQTPRYLIKTRGQQVTLSCSPISGHRSVSWYQQTPGQGLQFLFEYFSETQRNKGNFPGRFSGRQFSNSRSEMNVSTLELGDSALYLCASSFLDSPLYGYTFGSGTRLTVV.

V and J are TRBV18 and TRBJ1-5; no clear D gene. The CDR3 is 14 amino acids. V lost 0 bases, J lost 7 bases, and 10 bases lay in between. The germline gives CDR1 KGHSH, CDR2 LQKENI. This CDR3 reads CASSPPGLGQPQHF. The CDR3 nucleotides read TGTGCCAGCTCACCACCAGGGTTAGGACAGCCCCAGCATTTT. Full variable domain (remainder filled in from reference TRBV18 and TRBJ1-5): NAGVMQNPRHLVRRRGQEARLRCSPMKGHSHVYWYRQLPEEGLKFMVYLQKENIIDESGMPKERFSAEFPKEGPSILRIQQVVRGDSAAYFCASSPPGLGQPQHFGDGTRLSIL.

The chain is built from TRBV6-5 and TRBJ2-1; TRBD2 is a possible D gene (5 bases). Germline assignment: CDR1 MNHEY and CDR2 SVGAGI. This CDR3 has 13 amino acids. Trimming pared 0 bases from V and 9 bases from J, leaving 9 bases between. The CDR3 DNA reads TGTGCCAGCAGTTACTCTCGGGAAGGTGAGCAGTTCTTC. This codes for CASSYSREGEQFF.

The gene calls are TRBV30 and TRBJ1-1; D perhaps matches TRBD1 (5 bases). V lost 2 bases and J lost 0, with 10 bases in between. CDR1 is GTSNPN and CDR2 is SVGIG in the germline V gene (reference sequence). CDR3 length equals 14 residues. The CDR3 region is CAWSQGRMNTEAFF. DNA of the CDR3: TGTGCCTGGAGTCAGGGACGGATGAACACTGAAGCTTTCTTT.

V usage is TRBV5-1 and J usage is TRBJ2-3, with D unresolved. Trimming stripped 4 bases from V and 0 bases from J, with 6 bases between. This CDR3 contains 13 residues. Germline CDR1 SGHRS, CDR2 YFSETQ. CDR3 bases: TGCGCCAGCAGCCTGGAAAGCACAGATACGCAGTATTTT. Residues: CASSLESTDTQYF. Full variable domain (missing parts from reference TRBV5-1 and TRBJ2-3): KAGVTQTPRYLIKTRGQQVTLSCSPISGHRSVSWYQQTPGQGLQFLFEYFSETQRNKGNFPGRFSGRQFSNSRSEMNVSTLELGDSALYLCASSLESTDTQYFGPGTRLTVL.

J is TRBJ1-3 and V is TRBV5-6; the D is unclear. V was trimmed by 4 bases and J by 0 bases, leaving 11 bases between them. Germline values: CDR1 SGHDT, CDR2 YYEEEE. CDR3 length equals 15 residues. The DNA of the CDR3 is TGTGCCAGCAGCCCCGGGTCCTTCTCTGGAAACACCATATATTTT. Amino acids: CASSPGSFSGNTIYF. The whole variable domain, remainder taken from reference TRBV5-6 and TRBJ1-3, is DAGVTQSPTHLIKTRGQQVTLRCSPKSGHDTVSWYQQALGQGPQFIFQYYEEEERQRGNFPDRFSGHQFPNYSSELNVNALLLGDSALYLCASSPGSFSGNTIYFGEGSWLTVV.

The CDR3 loop is CASSVTLGGDTQYF. In DNA form, the CDR3 reads TGTGCCAGCAGCGTAACCCTCGGGGGGGATACGCAGTATTTT. This chain connects TRBV9 to TRBJ2-3, with 7 bases lining up with TRBD2. Looked up from germline, CDR1 is SGDLS and CDR2 is YYNGEE. This CDR3 has 14 residues. The V segment lost 1 base and the J segment 6 bases; nucleotides outside the gene matches: 5.

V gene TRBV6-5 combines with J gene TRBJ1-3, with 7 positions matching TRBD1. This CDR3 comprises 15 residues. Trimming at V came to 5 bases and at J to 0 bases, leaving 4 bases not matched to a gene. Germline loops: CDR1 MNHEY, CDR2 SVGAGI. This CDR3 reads CASSRGTDSGNTIYF. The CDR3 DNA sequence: TGTGCCAGCAGTCGCGGGACAGACTCTGGAAACACCATATATTTT.

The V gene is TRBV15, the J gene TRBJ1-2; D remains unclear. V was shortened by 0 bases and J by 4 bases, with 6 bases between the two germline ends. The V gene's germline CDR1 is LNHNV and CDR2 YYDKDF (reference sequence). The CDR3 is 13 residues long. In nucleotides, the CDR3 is TGTGCCACCAGCAGAGATTTAACCTATGGCTACACCTTC. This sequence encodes CATSRDLTYGYTF.

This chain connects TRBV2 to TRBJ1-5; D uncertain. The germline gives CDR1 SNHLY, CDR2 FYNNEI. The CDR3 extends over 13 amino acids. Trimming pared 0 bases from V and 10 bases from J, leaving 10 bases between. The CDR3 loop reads CASSEAPRVPQHF. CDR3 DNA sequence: TGTGCCAGCAGTGAAGCCCCTAGGGTTCCCCAGCATTTT.

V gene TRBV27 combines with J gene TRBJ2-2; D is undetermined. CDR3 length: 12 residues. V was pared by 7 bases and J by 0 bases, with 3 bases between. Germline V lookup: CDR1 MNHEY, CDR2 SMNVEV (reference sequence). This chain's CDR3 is CASTANTGELFF. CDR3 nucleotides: TGTGCCAGCACCGCGAACACCGGGGAGCTGTTTTTT.

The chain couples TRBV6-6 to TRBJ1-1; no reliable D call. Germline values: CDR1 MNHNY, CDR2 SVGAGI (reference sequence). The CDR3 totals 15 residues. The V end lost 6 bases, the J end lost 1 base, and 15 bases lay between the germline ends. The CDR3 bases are TGTGCCAGCAGCTACCACCGTGACAAGAACACTGAAGCTTTCTTT. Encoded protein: CASSYHRDKNTEAFF.

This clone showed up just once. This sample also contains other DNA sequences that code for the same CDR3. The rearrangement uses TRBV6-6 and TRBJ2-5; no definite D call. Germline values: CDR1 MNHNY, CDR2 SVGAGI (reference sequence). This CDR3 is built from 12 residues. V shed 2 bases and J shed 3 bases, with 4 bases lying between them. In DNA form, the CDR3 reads TGTGCCAGCAGTTACCCAAAAGAGACCCAGTACTTC. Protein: CASSYPKETQYF.

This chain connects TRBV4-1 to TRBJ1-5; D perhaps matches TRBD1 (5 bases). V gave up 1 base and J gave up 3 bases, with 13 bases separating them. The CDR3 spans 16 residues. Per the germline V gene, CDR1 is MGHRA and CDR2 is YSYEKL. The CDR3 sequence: CASSQGVLGDNQPQHF. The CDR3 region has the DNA TGCGCCAGCAGCCAAGGAGTTTTGGGGGACAATCAGCCCCAGCATTTT.

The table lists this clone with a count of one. The CDR3 loop is CSASLGAPTF. Written as DNA, the CDR3 is TGCAGTGCTAGCCTAGGGGCCCCCACCTTC. The V call is TRBV20-1, the J call TRBJ1-2, with D maybe TRBD1 (5 bases). Germline CDR1 is DFQATT and CDR2 is SNEGSKA (reference sequence). The CDR3 sequence is 10 residues long. Trimming stripped 3 bases from V and 13 bases from J, with 12 bases between.

The chain's CDR3 is CASSPVAGRADQPQHF. CDR3 coding DNA: TGCGCCAGCAGCCCTGTCGCGGGGCGGGCGGATCAGCCCCAGCATTTT. The chain recombines TRBV4-3 with TRBJ1-5; weak D call: TRBD1 (5 bases). CDR3 length: 16 residues. Per germline, CDR1 LGHNA and CDR2 YSLEER. With 4 bases removed from V and 5 bases from J, the gap between germline ends came to 18 bases.